The subject of this entry is one T cell receptor (beta chain). This clone showed up just once. Its antigen has not been determined. Base qualities were left out, and no much larger clone turns up one base away. These data are taken from a study of cytomegalovirus exposure and HLA in healthy donors (dated 2017 in TCRdb). For the wider study: According to an earlier analysis of a few hundred of the donors, roughly 180 million T cells yielded roughly 110 million unique TCR beta sequences and about 300 Gb of sequence data. The number of typed donors differed by locus: roughly 620-640 for A, B, C, DRB1 and DQB1; some 540 for DQA1; around 580 for DPA1; and about 450 for DPB1. Roughly 300 gigabases of sequencing data and 80 million or so unique TCR sequences were included in an early release covering roughly 700 HLA-typed donors. Roughly 5 DR-DQ haplotypes were treated as single units for association and clustering because of strong linkage in the cohort. Besides the first cohort of more than 650 subjects, a separate validation cohort made up of roughly 130 different subjects was used. Every repertoire in the discovery cohort had been generated on one and the same sequencing platform. To decide whether each TCR beta V gene segment behaved as functional or pseudogenic, an earlier analysis of 587 of the donors relied on high-throughput TCR beta sequencing. The genetic ancestry cluster associated with self-reported Caucasian donors included about 81% of the roughly 400 genotyped donors. In the later analysis, no new phenotypic data were used to find candidate immune exposures; instead, reliance was placed on TCR beta sequences and their occurrence across donors. Among 398 genotyped donors of the cohort, an average of about 220,000 unique TCR beta nucleotide sequences was sequenced per donor, of which roughly 18% were non-productive. The study combined high-throughput TCR immunosequencing, statistical association of individual TCRs with disease status, and machine learning to predict cytomegalovirus infection status. The aim of the study was to test whether cataloging public T cell receptors could identify signatures of past pathogen exposure. A later analysis re-analyzed previously published TCR beta repertoires from roughly 630 donors and added high-resolution HLA genotyping to study TCR occurrence patterns. The T cell repertoires of 666 subjects were profiled by immunosequencing and related to cytomegalovirus serostatus. Donor age, sex, ethnicity and CMV serostatus were compiled alongside the repertoire data. A later genetic analysis used genome-wide SNP genotypes for about 60% of the 666 donors, treating that subset as a discovery cohort. Both class I and class II loci were covered by HLA typing, at four-digit resolution.

The cohort was made up of 666 healthy bone marrow donors. At the time of sampling, all cohort members were nominally healthy, though unrecorded immune exposures were likely present. The donor was CMV seronegative and was included in the group of a few hundred seronegative cohort members. Every donor gave a peripheral blood sample, and the peripheral blood mononuclear cells from that sample were used for TCR beta sequencing. The Qiagen DNeasy Blood Extraction Kit was used to extract genomic DNA from the blood cell samples. The germline V gene provides CDR1 MRHNA and CDR2 SNTAGT. The CDR3 runs 13 residues from the cysteine to the phenylalanine. The sequence is cut down to CDR3 DNA, 39 bases in frame from base 1. Trimming accounts for 8 bases at V and 7 bases at J, while the number of junction bases matched to no gene is 6. What the research found in general, with its limitations: The earlier analysis of 450 to 700 of the donors excluded roughly 17 rarely observed V segments, including chromosome 9 orphons, because counts were too low. A later genetic analysis reported fewer N-insertions in productive TCRs among donors in an Asian-associated ancestry cluster than the approximately 670-donor mean. This cohort had only TCR beta chains sequenced, and the lack of alpha or paired-chain data limited which features could be detected. Roughly uniform sequencing depth across donors was assumed in presence/absence analyses, although this assumption may not hold. Strong co-occurrence of HLA alleles, especially DR and DQ, made assigning TCR associations to individual alleles difficult. Specific HLA alleles were associated with 15,000 to 20,000 TCR beta sequences at a false discovery rate of 0.05 in a later analysis. Broadly in line with IMGT annotations, most TCR beta V segments showed up in productive rearrangements about 90% or about 30% of the time in an earlier analysis of 587 of the donors. Linkage disequilibrium might explain the correlated functional status among segregating V segments, but an unknown experimental factor could not be excluded. The authors suggested that the approach could potentially be extended to other disease states and immunological phenotypes. Cytomegalovirus status was reported to be diagnosed by the classifier with high specificity and sensitivity in both the original and validation cohorts. For the cohort, immune exposure information was limited to CMV serostatus. Some IMGT-functional V segments, including TRBV6-2 and TRBV6-3, could not be distinguished by the 87-base-pair reads and were therefore excluded. Three of the identified cytomegalovirus-associated TCR beta chains were confirmed in vitro to be specific for cytomegalovirus antigens. Because HLA typing was missing for some donors at each locus, association tests included only the typed subset. In a later analysis, the rate of TCR association differed among HLA loci, with DRB1 alleles having the most associated TCRs and HLA-C alleles having the fewest. Most TCR sequences were seen in very few donors, while some public TCRs were found in many individuals. A later analysis found that most CMV-associated TCR beta chains appeared HLA-restricted, with HLA associations seemingly driven largely by CMV exposure. A further reported finding was that TCR beta sequences accurately predicted the HLA-A and HLA-B alleles for most subjects in the first cohort. A cluster of highly shared sequence variants was judged likely to represent a technical artifact of the sequencing pipeline. A later analysis reported that several top co-occurrence clusters appeared linked to parvovirus B19, influenza, CMV and Epstein-Barr virus. A later genetic analysis associated a missense DCLRE1C variant with V-gene and J-gene trimming of TCR beta chains, and an independent cohort replicated the association. Compared with equally common non-associated chains, HLA-associated TCR beta chains in a later analysis were more clonally expanded and had lower generation probabilities. The study listed 150 to 200 TCR beta chains as associated with cytomegalovirus.

Library preparation employed the immunoSEQ multiplex PCR assay. A mixture of 60 forward primers for TCR Vbeta segments and 13 reverse primers for TCR Jbeta segments was used in the multiplex PCR. The CDR3 region of rearranged TCR beta genes was amplified from genomic DNA with a multiplex PCR assay. On the Illumina HiSeq System, the amplified TCR beta libraries were sequenced as 87-base-pair reads. Processing in the source paper ran as follows. A later analysis counted about 76 million unique TCR beta chains across the 500 to 850 repertoires, and 9.5 million to 11 million of these chains were shared by at least two donors. A nearest-neighbor algorithm error-corrected the raw reads and collapsed the reads into unique sequences, merging closely related sequences to remove PCR and sequencing errors. To assign V, D and J gene segments, CDR3 sequences were aligned to IMGT reference sequences. For a sequence to be retained, a match of at least six nucleotides to both a V gene segment and a J gene segment was required. A rearrangement counted as productive if the CDR3 had no stop codons and remained in frame with V and J, and every other rearrangement counted as non-productive. CDR3 was defined by IMGT convention, running from the second conserved V-encoded cysteine to the conserved J-encoded phenylalanine. Sequences without an unambiguous match to a single V gene segment were excluded from the earlier analysis of about 640 of the donors. An earlier analysis of fewer than 750 of the donors called V segments functional above 56.7% productive rearrangements and segregating when the between-donor standard deviation exceeded 5%. A statistical classification framework was built for diagnosing cytomegalovirus status from the catalog of TCR beta chain sequences. V and J gene assignment, in a later analysis, came from comparing TCR nucleotide sequences with IMGT/GENE-DB human TR gene sequences. A later analysis assigned CDR3 sequences and most-parsimonious VDJ recombination scenarios with the TCRdist pipeline. In a later analysis, every TCR beta chain was defined by the combination of its CDR3 amino acid sequence and its V-gene family, and reads without a unique V-gene family were dropped. As a way to deal with suspected cross-contamination and a sequencing artifact, a later analysis dropped under 600 nucleotide sequences that were highly shared and had low generation probability. For each public chain, a later analysis derived a clonal expansion index from normalized ranks of inferred template counts within each repertoire. A later analysis computed generation probabilities with a VDJ recombination model fitted to out-of-frame rearrangements, and checked the results against IGoR. A later analysis scored TCR-TCR, TCR-HLA and TCR-CMV co-occurrence with hypergeometric tests, applying a repertoire-size bias correction to TCR pairs. To estimate false discovery rates, a later analysis permuted the HLA or CMV assignments 20 times. In a later analysis, co-occurring TCRs were grouped using DBSCAN, and TCRdist sequence similarity was added for clustering within HLA-allele-positive subsets. Repertoires with fewer than 30,000 or more than 120,000 public chains, plus five repertoires with anomalous nucleotide sharing, were excluded from co-occurrence clustering. The clones in this table, taken by TCRdb from immuneACCESS, are in-frame only. Not every clone is retained; where verified, under half of the shortfall comes from an unresolved V gene, and the cause of the rest is unknown. The V and J calls and the clone size are those of that table, but D and trimming were determined from the DNA. The sample has approximately 76,000 clones on record, roughly 85% of them singletons. The leading ten clones occupy about 2.5% of the sample.

Sequencing used PBMCs. This chain joins TRBV6-4 to TRBJ1-2; 11 middle bases align to TRBD1. The clonotype was recovered from a man aged 30 to 39 in good health and CMV-seronegative. The CDR3 in this case is CASLRDRGCGYTF. The DNA reads TGTGCCAGCCTGAGGGACAGGGGGTGTGGCTACACCTTC.